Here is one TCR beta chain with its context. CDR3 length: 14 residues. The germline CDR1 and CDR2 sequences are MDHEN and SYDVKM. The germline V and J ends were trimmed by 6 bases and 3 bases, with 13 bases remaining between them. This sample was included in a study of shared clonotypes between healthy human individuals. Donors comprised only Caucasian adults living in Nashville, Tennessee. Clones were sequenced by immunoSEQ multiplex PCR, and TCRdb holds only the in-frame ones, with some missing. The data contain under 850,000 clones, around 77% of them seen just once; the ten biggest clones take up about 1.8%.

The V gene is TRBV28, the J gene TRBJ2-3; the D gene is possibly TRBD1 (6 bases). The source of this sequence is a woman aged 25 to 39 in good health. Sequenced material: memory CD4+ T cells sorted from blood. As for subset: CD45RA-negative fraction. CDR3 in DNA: TGTGCCAGCAGCTCCAGACAGGCGACAGATACGCAGTATTTT. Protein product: CASSSRQATDTQYF.